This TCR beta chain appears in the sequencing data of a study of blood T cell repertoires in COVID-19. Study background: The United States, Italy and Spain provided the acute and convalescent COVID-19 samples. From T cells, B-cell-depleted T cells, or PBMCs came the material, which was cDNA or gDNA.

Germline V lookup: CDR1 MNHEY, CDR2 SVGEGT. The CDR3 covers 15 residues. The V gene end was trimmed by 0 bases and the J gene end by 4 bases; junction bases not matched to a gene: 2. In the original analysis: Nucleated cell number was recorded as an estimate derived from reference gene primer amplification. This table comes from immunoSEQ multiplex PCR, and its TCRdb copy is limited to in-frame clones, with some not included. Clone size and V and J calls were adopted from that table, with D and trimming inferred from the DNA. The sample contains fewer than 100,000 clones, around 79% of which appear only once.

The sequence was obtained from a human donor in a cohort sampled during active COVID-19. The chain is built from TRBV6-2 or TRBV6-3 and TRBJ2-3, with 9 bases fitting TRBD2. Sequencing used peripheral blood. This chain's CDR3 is CASSYSAGGPDTQYF. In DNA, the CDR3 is TGTGCCAGCAGTTACTCTGCGGGAGGGCCAGATACGCAGTATTTT.